This T cell receptor (beta chain) originates from a study of CD8 T cells in ankylosing spondylitis. Quantitative molecular-barcoded 5'-RACE generated the TCR beta libraries. Using its own MiXCR run on the 5' RACE reads, TCRdb lists one record per CDR3 protein. The profile shows 250,000 to 300,000 distinct CDR3 sequences, about 19% of them singletons. CDR1 is MDHEN and CDR2 is SYDVKM in the germline V gene. V dropped 7 bases and J dropped 4 bases, with 11 bases sitting between them. The CDR3 covers 13 residues. Remarks on this clonotype: The antigen remains unidentified.

Study-level results: Ankylosing spondylitis blood appeared to carry a characteristic TCR beta motif of roughly 8 highly homologous variants.

Input material: blood, either unsorted or a sorted T cell fraction (not recorded which). The sequence came from a male donor with ankylosing spondylitis or in good health (not recorded which). J is TRBJ1-5 and V is TRBV28, with a tentative D call TRBD1 (5 bases). In DNA form, the CDR3 reads TGTGCCAGCACCCTGACAGTTAATCAGCCCCAGCATTTT. Encoded protein: CASTLTVNQPQHF.